The 21 T cell receptor beta chains below all came from one sample that was sequenced in a study of cytomegalovirus exposure and HLA in healthy donors. It was with 60 Vbeta and 13 Jbeta primers that the PCR ran. Generated by immunoSEQ multiplex PCR, the TCRdb table keeps only in-frame clones and is missing some. The table lists some 84,000 clones. Specimen: PBMCs. These receptors came from a man in his fifties or sixties in good health and CMV-seronegative.

The chain is built from TRBV4-2 and TRBJ1-1, with TRBD1 matching 7 bases. V lost 1 base and J lost 1; bases outside the gene matches: 3. This CDR3 spans 15 amino acids. CDR1 and CDR2 (germline): LGHNA, YNFKEQ. This CDR3 is CASSQGDRPNTEAFF. CDR3 nucleotide sequence: TGTGCCAGCAGCCAAGGGGACAGACCGAACACTGAAGCTTTCTTT.

The gene calls are TRBV11-3 and TRBJ2-7; TRBD2 might be the D (6 bases). The CDR3 totals 15 residues. Germline lookup yields CDR1 SGHNT and CDR2 YENEEA. The ends were cut back, 1 base at V and 2 bases at J, with 12 bases in the middle. CDR3 residues: CASSLGWGEAYEQYF. CDR3 nucleotide sequence: TGTGCCAGCAGCTTAGGGTGGGGGGAGGCCTACGAGCAGTACTTC.

V gene TRBV5-8 combines with J gene TRBJ1-5, with D possibly TRBD1 on 5 matching bases. Germline V CDR1 and CDR2: SGHTS, YDEGEE. This CDR3 has 15 residues. Trimming removed 4 bases from V and 6 bases from J, with 17 bases in between. The CDR3 nucleotides read TGTGCCAGCAGCGAGGGACTGTCGGGGTCTCAGCCCCAGCATTTT. Translating gives CASSEGLSGSQPQHF.

The chain combines TRBV4-2 with TRBJ1-5, with 10 bases fitting TRBD1. CDR3 length equals 15 residues. The V gene's germline CDR1 is LGHNA and CDR2 YNFKEQ. Trimming cost V 4 bases and J 5 bases; bases outside gene matches: 5. The CDR3 is CASSREGTGDQPQHF. The CDR3 DNA reads as TGTGCCAGCAGCCGAGAAGGGACAGGGGATCAGCCCCAGCATTTT.

V is TRBV6-1 and J is TRBJ1-5; maybe TRBD1 (6 bases). V was clipped by 2 bases and J by 6 bases, with 11 bases between them. Germline lookup yields CDR1 MNHNS and CDR2 SASEGT. This CDR3 region has 14 residues. CDR3 DNA: TGTGCCAGCAGTGAAAGCGGGGGGGCTCAGCCCCAGCATTTT. Translation: CASSESGGAQPQHF.

In DNA form, the CDR3 reads TGTGCCAGCAGCCTTACCCCGGGGGGCTTATATGGCTACACCTTC. This translates into CASSLTPGGLYGYTF. This rearrangement joins TRBV7-2 to TRBJ1-2; tentative D call: TRBD1 (6 bases). Germline V gene sequence: CDR1 SGHTA, CDR2 FQGNSA. The CDR3 runs to 15 residues. V lost 5 bases, J lost 5 bases, and 18 bases lay in between.

This rearrangement joins TRBV5-1 to TRBJ1-2, with TRBD1 matching over 11 bases. Germline V gives CDR1 SGHRS, CDR2 YFSETQ. Trimming at V came to 3 bases and at J to 8 bases, leaving 6 bases not matched to a gene. The CDR3 consists of 14 residues. In nucleotides, the CDR3 is TGCGCCAGCAGCTCGGACAGGGGGCGGGTAGGCTACACCTTC. Amino acids: CASSSDRGRVGYTF.

The rearrangement links TRBV7-9 to TRBJ2-3; 10 nucleotides align to TRBD1. With 3 bases clipped from V and 5 bases from J, the junction kept 2 bases outside the gene matches. Germline V gene lookup returns CDR1 SEHNR and CDR2 FQNEAQ (reference sequence). This CDR3 has 14 residues. The CDR3 is CASSFRTGGDTQYF. The CDR3 coding sequence is TGTGCCAGCAGCTTTCGGACAGGGGGAGATACGCAGTATTTT.

This chain joins TRBV27 and TRBJ1-2; a possible D gene is TRBD1 (6 bases). The CDR3 extends over 13 amino acids. Trimming removed 4 bases from V and 2 bases from J, with 8 bases in between. Germline V CDR1 and CDR2: MNHEY, SMNVEV (reference sequence). CDR3 DNA sequence: TGTGCCAGCAGTTATCAGGGGAACTATGGCTACACCTTC. Translated: CASSYQGNYGYTF.

The chain recombines TRBV19 with TRBJ1-5; 8 bases match TRBD1. The CDR3 is 15 residues long. Germline assignment: CDR1 LNHDA and CDR2 SQIVND (reference sequence). The trim removed 4 bases at V and 6 bases at J, leaving 8 bases unmatched. The CDR3 spells CASSKTGVGAQPQHF. CDR3 nucleotides: TGTGCCAGTAGTAAGACAGGGGTGGGGGCTCAGCCCCAGCATTTT.

This chain connects TRBV28 to TRBJ2-7, with unresolved D. Germline-derived CDR1 and CDR2 are MDHEN and SYDVKM. The ends were cut back, 5 bases at V and 4 bases at J, with 12 bases in the middle. The CDR3 loop spans 13 amino acids. The CDR3 loop reads CASSQEPSYEQYF. The CDR3, as DNA: TGTGCCAGCAGTCAGGAACCCTCGTACGAGCAGTACTTC. The entire variable domain, with the rest obtained from reference TRBV28 and TRBJ2-7, is as follows: DVKVTQSSRYLVKRTGEKVFLECVQDMDHENMFWYRQDPGLGLRLIYFSYDVKMKEKGDIPEGYSVSREKKERFSLILESASTNQTSMYLCASSQEPSYEQYFGPGTRLTVT.

V is TRBV19 and J is TRBJ1-1, with TRBD1 identical over 7 bases. The germline CDR1 and CDR2 sequences are LNHDA and SQIVND (reference sequence). The CDR3 runs to 14 residues. V dropped 6 bases and J dropped 0; count of bases not matched to a gene: 4. CDR3 amino acids: CASRPGQLNTEAFF. The CDR3 DNA sequence: TGTGCCAGTAGACCGGGACAGCTGAACACTGAAGCTTTCTTT.

The rearrangement uses TRBV28 and TRBJ2-3; TRBD2 matches 7 bases. The CDR3 loop spans 16 amino acids. Germline trimming cut 6 bases from V and 3 bases from J; bases unmatched to any gene: 12. Germline loops: CDR1 MDHEN, CDR2 SYDVKM. CDR3 in DNA: TGTGCCAGCAGCCTAACTAGCGATTTCGGTACAGATACGCAGTATTTT. As protein: CASSLTSDFGTDTQYF. The variable domain in full, with the rest retrieved from reference TRBV28 and TRBJ2-3, is DVKVTQSSRYLVKRTGEKVFLECVQDMDHENMFWYRQDPGLGLRLIYFSYDVKMKEKGDIPEGYSVSREKKERFSLILESASTNQTSMYLCASSLTSDFGTDTQYFGPGTRLTVL.

This rearrangement joins TRBV7-9 to TRBJ2-7; TRBD2 aligns across 8 bases. The germline V gene encodes CDR1 SEHNR and CDR2 FQNEAQ (reference sequence). The CDR3 length is 14 residues. V lost 3 bases, J lost 3 bases, and 4 bases stayed unmatched. The CDR3 reads CASSFSGGHYEQYF. The DNA for the CDR3 is TGTGCCAGCAGCTTCAGCGGGGGACACTACGAGCAGTACTTC.

The chain links TRBV7-9 to TRBJ1-2; D is unclear. The V gene lost 5 bases and the J gene lost 8 bases, with 12 bases spanning the gap. Germline CDR1 reads SEHNR; CDR2 reads FQNEAQ (reference sequence). This CDR3 comprises 12 residues. CDR3 residues: CASSPRSGGYTF. The CDR3 DNA is TGTGCCAGCAGCCCCAGATCAGGCGGCTACACCTTC.

The chain combines TRBV4-1 with TRBJ1-1; no clear D. This CDR3 region has 16 residues. Germline V gene data show CDR1 as MGHRA and CDR2 as YSYEKL. With 5 bases removed from V and 5 bases from J, the gap between germline ends came to 21 bases. The DNA of the CDR3 is TGCGCCAGCAGCTATCGGGGAGGCTCCGTTAGTACTGAAGCTTTCTTT. Translation gives CASSYRGGSVSTEAFF.

V is TRBV19 and J is TRBJ2-5; tentative D call: TRBD1 (7 bases). Germline CDR1 is LNHDA and CDR2 is SQIVND (reference sequence). V was trimmed by 0 bases and J by 0 bases, leaving 14 bases between them. This CDR3 has 17 amino acids. CDR3 nucleotide sequence: TGTGCCAGTAGTATAGATCCCGGCGGGACAGACCAAGAGACCCAGTACTTC. The encoded protein is CASSIDPGGTDQETQYF.

This chain joins TRBV18 and TRBJ2-4, with D possibly being TRBD1 (6 bases). Germline loops: CDR1 KGHSH, CDR2 LQKENI. The ends were cut back, 3 bases at V and 0 bases at J, with 15 bases in the middle. There are 17 residues in the CDR3. CDR3: CASSPTRGSVAKNIQYF. CDR3 sequence (DNA): TGTGCCAGCTCACCCACCAGGGGTTCCGTAGCCAAAAACATTCAGTACTTC.

This chain links TRBV6-5 with TRBJ1-1; the D gene is possibly TRBD1 (5 bases). Germline V gene lookup returns CDR1 MNHEY and CDR2 SVGAGI. Trimming stripped 0 bases from V and 3 bases from J, with 11 bases between. This CDR3 contains 15 residues. DNA of the CDR3: TGTGCCAGCAGTTACTCGATCGCCAGGGACACTGAAGCTTTCTTT. Translating it yields CASSYSIARDTEAFF.

Here the CDR3 DNA reads TGTGCCAGCGAGGGTCGGGCGAACTACGAGCAGTACTTC. It is translated as CASEGRANYEQYF. The chain recombines TRBV28 with TRBJ2-7; possible D gene TRBD2, 5 bases. Germline assignment: CDR1 MDHEN and CDR2 SYDVKM. There are 13 residues in the CDR3. V lost 8 bases and J lost 3, with 14 bases in between.

Turning to this clone: Other nucleotide sequences from this sample produce the same CDR3. The chain recombines TRBV18 with TRBJ1-2, with TRBD1 matching 8 bases. Germline values: CDR1 KGHSH, CDR2 LQKENI. V lost 3 bases, J lost 4 bases, and 4 bases stayed unmatched. The CDR3 is 14 amino acids. The DNA for the CDR3 is TGTGCCAGCTCACCGGACAGGGCTAGCTATGGCTACACCTTC. The encoded protein is CASSPDRASYGYTF.